Below, 11 T cell receptor beta chains from the same sample are listed, as sequenced in a study of T cells in Graves' hyperthyroidism and ophthalmopathy. RNA transcripts provided the source from which TCR beta CDR3 regions were amplified. HTBI primers were employed in a first-round RT-PCR of the TCR CDR3. MiXCR, run by TCRdb on the multiplex PCR reads, gives a single entry per CDR3 protein. Among 450,000 to 550,000 distinct CDR3 sequences listed, approximately 25% were seen once. The sample was blood. The source is a woman aged 25 to 39 with Graves' ophthalmopathy.

The V call is TRBV2, the J call TRBJ2-7; possible D gene TRBD2, 6 bases. The CDR3 covers 12 residues. Looked up from germline, CDR1 is SNHLY and CDR2 is FYNNEI. With 6 bases removed from V and 4 bases from J, the gap between germline ends came to 10 bases. In nucleotides, the CDR3 is TGTGCCAGCAGAGTCGGGGGTTACGAGCAGTACTTC. Protein sequence: CASRVGGYEQYF.

The chain links TRBV25-1 to TRBJ2-5; 10 bases are shared with TRBD1. After removal of 3 bases from V and 4 bases from J, the junction contained 5 bases not matched to a gene. This CDR3 region has 15 residues. Germline assignment: CDR1 MGHDK and CDR2 SYGVNS. The CDR3 coding sequence is TGTGCCAGCAGTGACTTGACAGGGGGCGGAGAGACCCAGTACTTC. It specifies CASSDLTGGGETQYF.

J is TRBJ1-2 and V is TRBV12-3 or TRBV12-4, with 8 bases aligning to TRBD1. With V trimmed by 3 bases and J by 2 bases, 8 bases remained unmatched. The CDR3 contains 16 residues. Here the CDR3 reads CASSFQDRAINYGYTF. The CDR3 DNA follows: TGTGCCAGCAGTTTCCAGGACAGGGCGATAAACTATGGCTACACCTTC.

This clonotype was counted ten times or more. CDR3 loop: CASSYGGTNTEAFF. CDR3 nucleotides: TGTGCCAGCAGTTACGGGGGGACGAACACTGAAGCTTTCTTT. V gene TRBV6-5 combines with J gene TRBJ1-1; D is perhaps TRBD1 (5 bases). CDR3 size: 14 residues. Per germline, CDR1 MNHEY and CDR2 SVGAGI. V lost 2 bases, J lost 1 base, and 8 bases lay in between.

This clonotype was counted at least ten times. The chain carries TRBV27 and TRBJ2-7; the match to TRBD1 covers 8 bases. CDR1 is MNHEY and CDR2 is SMNVEV in the germline V gene (reference sequence). CDR3 size: 14 residues. Trimming took 2 bases from V and 3 from J; bases not matched to a gene: 3. CDR3: CASSLGDRIYEQYF. The DNA of the CDR3 is TGTGCCAGCAGTTTAGGGGACAGGATCTACGAGCAGTACTTC.

In this sample, this clonotype turned up many times. The rearrangement uses TRBV30 and TRBJ1-2; 7 bases are a match to TRBD1. Germline assignment: CDR1 GTSNPN and CDR2 SVGIG (reference sequence). With 3 bases clipped from V and 4 bases from J, the junction kept 5 bases outside the gene matches. The CDR3 runs to 13 residues. The CDR3 reads CAWRGQLPYGYTF. DNA for the CDR3: TGTGCCTGGAGGGGACAGCTCCCCTATGGCTACACCTTC.

This clonotype was recorded many times. The rearrangement joins TRBV15 to TRBJ1-1; maybe TRBD1 (5 bases). Trimming stripped 2 bases from V and 7 bases from J, with 17 bases between. CDR1 is LNHNV and CDR2 is YYDKDF in the germline V gene (reference sequence). This CDR3 has 15 amino acids. Here the CDR3 DNA reads TGTGCCACCAGCAGAACCGTCAGGGAGATCGATGAAGCTTTCTTT. This gives the protein CATSRTVREIDEAFF.

The chain combines TRBV6-1 with TRBJ1-2, with D uncertain. V gave up 6 bases and J gave up 0 bases, with 17 bases separating them. The CDR3 extends over 16 amino acids. The germline V gene has CDR1 MNHNS and CDR2 SASEGT. CDR3 coding DNA: TGTGCCAGCAGCGACCGCGTAGGCAGTCCTAACTATGGCTACACCTTC. The encoded protein is CASSDRVGSPNYGYTF.

Only a few counts were recorded for this clonotype. An end of the junction does not agree with germline; a read error may underlie this. The chain is built from TRBV2 and TRBJ2-5, with TRBD1 matching 7 bases. The V gene's germline CDR1 is SNHLY and CDR2 FYNNEI. CDR3 length: 13 amino acids. Written as DNA, the CDR3 is TGTGCCAGCAGCAAAAACAGGGGTGAGACCAAGTACTTC. This encodes CASSKNRGETKYF.

This clonotype appeared many times. V gene TRBV2 combines with J gene TRBJ1-2, with 8 positions matching TRBD1. The germline V gene has CDR1 SNHLY and CDR2 FYNNEI. CDR3 length: 16 amino acids. V lost 2 bases to trimming and J lost 5 bases; unmatched junction nucleotides: 10. CDR3 region: CASSELLGTGPYGYTF. The CDR3 DNA reads as TGTGCCAGCAGTGAATTGCTGGGGACAGGACCTTATGGCTACACCTTC.

The chain employs TRBV5-1 and TRBJ2-2; perhaps TRBD2 as D (5 bases). Trimming left V 0 bases short and J 8 bases short, with 11 bases between. The CDR3 spans 14 residues. Germline CDR1 and CDR2: SGHRS and YFSETQ. DNA of the CDR3: TGCGCCAGCAGCTTGGAACCGGGAAATGGGGAGCTGTTTTTT. It encodes CASSLEPGNGELFF.